The sequence of this T cell receptor (beta chain) was determined in a study of blood T cell repertoires in COVID-19. Study information: Collection of acute and convalescent COVID-19 samples took place in the United States, Italy and Spain. In each case, the material was cDNA or gDNA derived from T cells, B-cell-depleted T cells, or PBMCs.

In germline, CDR1 is SGHRS, CDR2 YFSETQ. With V trimmed by 0 bases and J by 5 bases, 4 bases remained unmatched. The CDR3 runs 15 residues. Authors' processing steps: Cell counts per sample came from amplifying reference gene primers. Profiling relied on immunoSEQ multiplex PCR, and the TCRdb table lists in-frame clones only, not all of them. The DNA gave D and trimming, while V, J and clone size come from that table. The sample carries about 80,000 clones, about 83% recorded once. Sequences were obtained from peripheral blood. This sequence was found in a human donor in a cohort sampled during active COVID-19. The chain is built from TRBV5-1 and TRBJ2-3, with TRBD1 identical over 9 bases. The CDR3 DNA is TGCGCCAGCAGCTTGGTGGGACAGGGAGAAGATACGCAGTATTTT. Translating it yields CASSLVGQGEDTQYF.